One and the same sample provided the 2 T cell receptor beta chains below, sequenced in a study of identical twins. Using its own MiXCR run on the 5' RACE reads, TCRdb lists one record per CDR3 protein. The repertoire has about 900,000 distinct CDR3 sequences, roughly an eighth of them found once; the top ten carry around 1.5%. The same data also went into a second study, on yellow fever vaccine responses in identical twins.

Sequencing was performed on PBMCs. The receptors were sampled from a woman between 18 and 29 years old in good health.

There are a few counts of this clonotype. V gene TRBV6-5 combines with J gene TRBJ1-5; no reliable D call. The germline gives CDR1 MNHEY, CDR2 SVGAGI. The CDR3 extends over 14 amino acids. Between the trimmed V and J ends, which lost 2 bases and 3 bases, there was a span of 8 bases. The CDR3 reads CASSYLGVNQPQHF. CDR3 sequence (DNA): TGTGCCAGCAGTTACCTCGGGGTCAATCAGCCCCAGCATTTT.

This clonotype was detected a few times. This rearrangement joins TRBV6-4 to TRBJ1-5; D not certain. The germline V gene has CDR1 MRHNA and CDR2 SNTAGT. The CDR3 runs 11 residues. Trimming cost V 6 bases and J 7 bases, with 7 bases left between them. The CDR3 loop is CASRIKQPQHF. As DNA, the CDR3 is TGTGCCAGCAGGATCAAACAGCCCCAGCATTTT.